The T cell receptor (beta chain) under discussion was sequenced for a study of blood T cell repertoires in COVID-19. About the study: Whether acute or convalescent, the COVID-19 samples came from the United States, Italy and Spain.

The protocol was immunoSEQ multiplex PCR, while the TCRdb copy is restricted to in-frame clones and leaves out a portion. The sample has 100,000 to 150,000 clones; approximately 81% are singletons. V was cut by 4 bases and J by 8 bases, with 22 bases left in between. The CDR3 is made up of 16 amino acids. Germline CDR1 is MNHEY and CDR2 is SMNVEV (reference sequence). The chain recombines TRBV27 with TRBJ2-3, with D possibly matching TRBD2 (6 bases). Material for sequencing was peripheral blood. The clonotype comes from a woman under 40 who had recovered from COVID-19. The CDR3 DNA sequence: TGTGCCAGCAGTTATCGGGCAGGGAGGCGAGTAGGTACGCAGTATTTT. Translation: CASSYRAGRRVGTQYF.